This T cell receptor beta chain derives from a study of Ad26.COV2.S vaccination and SARS-CoV-2 variants. Treatment noted: roughly 19 received Ad26.COV2.S at low or high dose, single or two shots; 5 received placebo; per-sample allocation not given. Specimen acquisition occurred on day 63 following the initial vaccine or placebo injection. The CDR3 has 15 amino acids. Germline CDR1 MNHEY, CDR2 SVGAGI. After removal of 7 bases from V and 0 bases from J, the junction contained 8 bases not matched to a gene. Assay used: immunoSEQ multiplex PCR; TCRdb lists only in-frame clones, some missing. The table shows a few hundred thousand clones, with 70% to 90% occurring only once.

The gene calls are TRBV6-5 and TRBJ2-5; 7 bases map to TRBD1. The source is a person aged 18-60 years who received the Ad26.COV2.S COVID-19 vaccine or a placebo. This material consisted of peripheral blood, taken in a trial of Ad26.COV2.S vaccine versus placebo. DNA for the CDR3: TGTGCCAGCACCACGGCAGGGGGTCACCAAGAGACCCAGTACTTC. This gives the protein CASTTAGGHQETQYF.